A single sample gave rise to the 14 T cell receptor beta chains below, sequenced in a study of T cell responses to AZD1222 COVID-19 vaccine. Assay: immunoSEQ multiplex PCR; the TCRdb copy retains only in-frame clones and omits some. The data show some 130,000 clones, roughly 91% seen once. The sample was peripheral blood, taken 28 days after the second AZD1222 dose. The source of these receptors is an adult who received the AZD1222 COVID-19 vaccine.

The chain recombines TRBV28 with TRBJ2-1; TRBD2 matches at 7 bases. CDR3 length equals 16 residues. Germline V gene lookup returns CDR1 MDHEN and CDR2 SYDVKM. Trimming took 3 bases from V and 3 from J; bases not matched to a gene: 8. Here the CDR3 reads CASSLGEGAGYNEQFF. CDR3 bases: TGTGCCAGCAGTTTGGGGGAGGGAGCTGGCTACAATGAGCAGTTCTTC. Supplemented by reference TRBV28 and TRBJ2-1, the full variable domain reads DVKVTQSSRYLVKRTGEKVFLECVQDMDHENMFWYRQDPGLGLRLIYFSYDVKMKEKGDIPEGYSVSREKKERFSLILESASTNQTSMYLCASSLGEGAGYNEQFFGPGTRLTVL.

The V call is TRBV24-1, the J call TRBJ2-2; TRBD2 aligns across 7 bases. There are 15 residues in the CDR3. The germline CDR1 and CDR2 sequences are KGHDR and SFDVKD. This chain's CDR3 is CATGGVQANTGELFF. CDR3 coding DNA: TGTGCGACTGGGGGGGTCCAAGCGAACACCGGGGAGCTGTTTTTT.

The V gene is TRBV7-6, the J gene TRBJ1-1; the D is unclear. Per germline, CDR1 SGHVS and CDR2 FNYEAQ. Trimming pared 1 base from V and 5 bases from J, leaving 8 bases between. The CDR3 totals 13 residues. For the CDR3, the DNA is TGTGCCAGCAGCTTAGAAGTGGGGACTGAAGCTTTCTTT. Its translation is CASSLEVGTEAFF.

The chain employs TRBV19 and TRBJ1-2; D gene uncertain. Per the germline V gene, CDR1 is LNHDA and CDR2 is SQIVND (reference sequence). The V end lost 3 bases, the J end lost 8 bases, and 13 bases lay between the germline ends. The CDR3 runs 13 residues. CDR3 coding DNA: TGTGCCAGTAGTATTAACGATCCTCGAGGCTACACCTTC. Protein sequence: CASSINDPRGYTF. Full variable domain (remainder filled in from reference TRBV19 and TRBJ1-2): DGGITQSPKYLFRKEGQNVTLSCEQNLNHDAMYWYRQDPGQGLRLIYYSQIVNDFQKGDIAEGYSVSREKKESFPLTVTSAQKNPTAFYLCASSINDPRGYTFGSGTRLTVV.

Only one count was recorded for this clone. V gene TRBV7-9 combines with J gene TRBJ1-1; a weak D match, TRBD1 (6 bases). The CDR3 consists of 15 residues. Trimming left V 0 bases short and J 5 bases short, with 13 bases between. Germline CDR1 SEHNR, CDR2 FQNEAQ (reference sequence). CDR3 loop: CASSLAGRGGTEAFF. Here the CDR3 DNA reads TGTGCCAGCAGCTTAGCCGGTAGGGGGGGAACTGAAGCTTTCTTT.

The CDR3: CASSLFANTEAFF. The CDR3 nucleotides read TGTGCCAGCAGCTTATTCGCTAACACTGAAGCTTTCTTT. The J gene is TRBJ1-1, the V gene TRBV7-2; D is unclear. The germline gives CDR1 SGHTA, CDR2 FQGNSA. This CDR3 has 13 amino acids. Trimming pared 2 bases from V and 2 bases from J, leaving 6 bases between.

J is TRBJ2-5 and V is TRBV4-1, with 9 bases that match TRBD2. Trimming cost V 0 bases and J 1 base; bases outside gene matches: 12. The germline gives CDR1 MGHRA, CDR2 YSYEKL. The CDR3 is 19 residues long. The CDR3 DNA reads TGCGCCAGCAGCCAAGAGGGGACTAGCCACGTATTCGCCCAAGAGACCCAGTACTTC. It yields the protein CASSQEGTSHVFAQETQYF.

The chain employs TRBV29-1 and TRBJ2-2, with 7 bases identical to TRBD2. The CDR3 spans 13 residues. Germline-derived CDR1 and CDR2 are SQVTM and ANQGSEA. V dropped 5 bases and J dropped 4; count of bases not matched to a gene: 4. The CDR3, as DNA: TGCAGCGTTAGTACGGGGGGCACCGGGGAGCTGTTTTTT. Its protein is CSVSTGGTGELFF.

The chain carries TRBV27 and TRBJ1-2; TRBD1 matches 11 bases. V was pared by 4 bases and J by 4 bases, with 2 bases of the junction left unmatched. Germline CDR1 is MNHEY and CDR2 is SMNVEV (reference sequence). The CDR3 has 14 residues. CDR3 sequence: CASSSGTGGYGYTF. The CDR3 coding sequence is TGTGCCAGCAGTTCTGGGACAGGGGGCTATGGCTACACCTTC.

The chain has TRBV28 and TRBJ2-3, with unresolved D. The length of the CDR3 is 14 residues. Germline-derived CDR1 and CDR2 are MDHEN and SYDVKM. V was trimmed by 11 bases and J by 0 bases, leaving 15 bases between them. CDR3 sequence: CACTGKSSTDTQYF. CDR3 DNA sequence: TGTGCCTGCACGGGTAAATCTAGCACAGATACGCAGTATTTT.

This chain uses TRBV7-9 with TRBJ1-5; no clear D. Trimming shortened V by 4 bases and J by 4 bases, and 14 bases separated the two germline ends. This CDR3 region has 15 residues. From germline, CDR1 is SEHNR and CDR2 FQNEAQ (reference sequence). The CDR3 DNA sequence: TGTGCCAGCAGCTCGGACTTTGAGATAAATCAGCCCCAGCATTTT. Residues: CASSSDFEINQPQHF. Full variable domain (rest looked up from reference TRBV7-9 and TRBJ1-5): DTGVSQNPRHKITKRGQNVTFRCDPISEHNRLYWYRQTLGQGPEFLTYFQNEAQLEKSRLLSDRFSAERPKGSFSTLEIQRTEQGDSAMYLCASSSDFEINQPQHFGDGTRLSIL.

The CDR3 region has the DNA TGTGCCAGCAGTTCCCCAGGGATCGAAGAGACCCAGTACTTC. Translating it yields CASSSPGIEETQYF. The chain recombines TRBV5-5 with TRBJ2-5; tentatively, D is TRBD1 (5 bases). Germline lookup yields CDR1 SGHKS and CDR2 YYEKEE (reference sequence). V was shortened by 5 bases and J by 3 bases, with 14 bases between the two germline ends. This CDR3 contains 14 residues. Full variable domain (missing parts from reference TRBV5-5 and TRBJ2-5): DAGVTQSPTHLIKTRGQQVTLRCSPISGHKSVSWYQQVLGQGPQFIFQYYEKEERGRGNFPDRFSARQFPNYSSELNVNALLLGDSALYLCASSSPGIEETQYFGPGTRLLVL.

This clone was recorded only once. The V gene is TRBV6-5, the J gene TRBJ2-7, with TRBD1 identical over 7 bases. Germline CDR1 MNHEY, CDR2 SVGAGI. The CDR3 extends over 14 amino acids. After removal of 6 bases from V and 0 bases from J, the junction contained 5 bases not matched to a gene. The CDR3 here is CASRGTASSYEQYF. CDR3 nucleotides: TGTGCCAGCAGAGGGACAGCGAGCTCCTACGAGCAGTACTTC.

This chain connects TRBV19 to TRBJ1-1; D unclear. The CDR3 has 15 amino acids. Between the trimmed V and J ends, which lost 2 bases and 7 bases, there was a span of 17 bases. Germline V gives CDR1 LNHDA, CDR2 SQIVND (reference sequence). CDR3 loop: CASSIHRGFGGEAFF. CDR3 nucleotide sequence: TGTGCCAGTAGTATACACAGAGGGTTTGGTGGTGAAGCTTTCTTT. The entire variable domain, with the rest obtained from reference TRBV19 and TRBJ1-1, is as follows: DGGITQSPKYLFRKEGQNVTLSCEQNLNHDAMYWYRQDPGQGLRLIYYSQIVNDFQKGDIAEGYSVSREKKESFPLTVTSAQKNPTAFYLCASSIHRGFGGEAFFGQGTRLTVV.